The clone carrying this TCR beta chain was recorded at least ten times. Its specificity is unknown. This beta chain slipped into a library made for alpha chains as a stray read, so its size is not meaningful. Time point denoted: sample taken at primary tumor resection. Whole RNA, which was extracted from tumor, nontumor lung tissue or frozen PBMC, was sequenced without any cell sorting. In the library, each TCR cDNA molecule bore its own unique molecular identifier. TCRdb independently ran MiXCR on the 5' RACE reads; one entry per CDR3 protein. The sample consists of 4,500 to 5,000 distinct CDR3 sequences, around 12% of them appearing once. This sample stems from a study of spatial heterogeneity in lung cancer. The wider study: Counts of TCR transcripts in tumor regions correlated strongly with a matched bulk RNA-seq T cell module score. Raw sequencing reads included, on average, more than 8.5 appearances of each unique TCR and UMI combination.

Germline V gene lookup returns CDR1 LNHNV and CDR2 YYDKDF (reference sequence). The CDR3 runs 16 residues. V lost 1 base to trimming and J lost 7 bases, with 16 bases between them. Study observations and caveats: The number of expanded tumor alpha and beta chains correlated with mutation number.

This chain links TRBV15 with TRBJ1-4; D call uncertain. Sequenced here: lung tumor tissue, sampled at surgery. The sequence derives from a male donor with early-stage non-small cell lung cancer. CDR3 loop: CATSRAQPMMGEKLFF. DNA of the CDR3: TGTGCCACCAGCAGAGCACAGCCGATGATGGGTGAAAAACTGTTTTTT. Full variable domain (outside the CDR3, taken from reference TRBV15 and TRBJ1-4): DAMVIQNPRYQVTQFGKPVTLSCSQTLNHNVMYWYQQKSSQAPKLLFHYYDKDFNNEADTPDNFQSRRPNTSFCFLDIRSPGLGDTAMYLCATSRAQPMMGEKLFFGSGTQLSVL.